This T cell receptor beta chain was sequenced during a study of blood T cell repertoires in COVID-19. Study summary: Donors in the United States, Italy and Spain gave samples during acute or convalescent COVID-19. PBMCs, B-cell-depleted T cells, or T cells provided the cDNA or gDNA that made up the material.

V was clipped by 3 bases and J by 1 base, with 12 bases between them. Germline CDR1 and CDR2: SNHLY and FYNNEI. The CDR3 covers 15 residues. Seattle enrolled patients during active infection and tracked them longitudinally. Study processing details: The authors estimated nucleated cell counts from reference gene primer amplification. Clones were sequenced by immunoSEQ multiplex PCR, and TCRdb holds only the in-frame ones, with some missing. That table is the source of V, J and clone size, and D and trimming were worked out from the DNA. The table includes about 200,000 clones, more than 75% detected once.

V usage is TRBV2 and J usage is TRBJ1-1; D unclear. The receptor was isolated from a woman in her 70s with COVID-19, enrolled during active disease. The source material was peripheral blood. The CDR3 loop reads CASSDPGRPNTEAFF. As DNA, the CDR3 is TGTGCCAGCAGTGATCCGGGTAGGCCGAACACTGAAGCTTTCTTT.